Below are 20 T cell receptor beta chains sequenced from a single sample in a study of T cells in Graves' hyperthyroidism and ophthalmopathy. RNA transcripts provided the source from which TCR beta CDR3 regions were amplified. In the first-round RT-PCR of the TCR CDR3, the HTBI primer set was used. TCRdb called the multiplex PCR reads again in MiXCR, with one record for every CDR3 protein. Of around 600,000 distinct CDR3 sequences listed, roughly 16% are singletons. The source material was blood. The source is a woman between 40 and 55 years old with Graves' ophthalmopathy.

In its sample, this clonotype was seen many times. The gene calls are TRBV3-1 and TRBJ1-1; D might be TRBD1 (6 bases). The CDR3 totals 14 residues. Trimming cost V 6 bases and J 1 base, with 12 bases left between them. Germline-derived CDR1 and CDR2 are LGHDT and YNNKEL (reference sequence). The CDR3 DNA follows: TGTGCCAGCAGGAGCAGGGGTGAGAACACTGAAGCTTTCTTT. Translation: CASRSRGENTEAFF.

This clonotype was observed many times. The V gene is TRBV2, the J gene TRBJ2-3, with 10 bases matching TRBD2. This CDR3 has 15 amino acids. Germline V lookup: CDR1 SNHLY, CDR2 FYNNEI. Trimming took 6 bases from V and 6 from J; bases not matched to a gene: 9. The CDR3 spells CASRPGTSDLDTQYF. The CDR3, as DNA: TGTGCCAGCAGGCCCGGGACTAGCGATTTGGATACGCAGTATTTT.

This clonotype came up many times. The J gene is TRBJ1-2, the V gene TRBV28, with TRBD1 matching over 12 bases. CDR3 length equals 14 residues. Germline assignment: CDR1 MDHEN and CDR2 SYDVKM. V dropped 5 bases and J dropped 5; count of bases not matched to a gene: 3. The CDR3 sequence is CASSRDRGRYGYTF. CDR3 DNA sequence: TGTGCCAGCAGTCGGGACAGGGGGCGATATGGCTACACCTTC.

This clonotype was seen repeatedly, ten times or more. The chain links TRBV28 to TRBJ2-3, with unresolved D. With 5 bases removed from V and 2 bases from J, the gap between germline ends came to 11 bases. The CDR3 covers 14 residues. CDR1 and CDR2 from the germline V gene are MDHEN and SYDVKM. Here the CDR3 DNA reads TGTGCCAGCAGTCCACAAGGATCCACAGATACGCAGTATTTT. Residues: CASSPQGSTDTQYF. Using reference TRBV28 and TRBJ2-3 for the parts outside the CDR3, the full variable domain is DVKVTQSSRYLVKRTGEKVFLECVQDMDHENMFWYRQDPGLGLRLIYFSYDVKMKEKGDIPEGYSVSREKKERFSLILESASTNQTSMYLCASSPQGSTDTQYFGPGTRLTVL.

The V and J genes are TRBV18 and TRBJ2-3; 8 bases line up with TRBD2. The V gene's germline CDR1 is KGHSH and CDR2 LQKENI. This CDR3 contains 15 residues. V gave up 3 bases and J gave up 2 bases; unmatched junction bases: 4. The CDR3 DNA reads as TGTGCCAGCTCACCCCTACTAGCGGCCACAGATACGCAGTATTTT. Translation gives CASSPLLAATDTQYF.

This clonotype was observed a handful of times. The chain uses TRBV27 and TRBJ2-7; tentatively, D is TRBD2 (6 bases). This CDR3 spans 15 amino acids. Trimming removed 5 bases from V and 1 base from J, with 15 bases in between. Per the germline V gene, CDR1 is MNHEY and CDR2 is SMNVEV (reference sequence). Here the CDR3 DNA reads TGTGCCAGCAGTCATAGGGAGGTCGGGTCCTACGAGCAGTACTTC. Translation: CASSHREVGSYEQYF.

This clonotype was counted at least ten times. CDR3 coding DNA: TGTGCCAGCAGCTTAGAGGGGACGGCTAACAATGAAAAACTGTTTTTT. Translation gives CASSLEGTANNEKLFF. This chain uses TRBV11-2 with TRBJ1-4, with D possibly matching TRBD1 (5 bases). Germline loops: CDR1 SGHAT, CDR2 FQNNGV. The CDR3 is 16 residues long. V was shortened by 0 bases and J by 5 bases, with 13 bases between the two germline ends.

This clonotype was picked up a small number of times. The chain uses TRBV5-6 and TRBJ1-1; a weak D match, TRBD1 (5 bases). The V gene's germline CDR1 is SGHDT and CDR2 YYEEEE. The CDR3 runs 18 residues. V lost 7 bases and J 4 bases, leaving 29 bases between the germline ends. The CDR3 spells CASRPLGGSTTWVTEAFF. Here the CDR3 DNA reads TGTGCCAGCCGCCCACTGGGGGGTTCAACAACCTGGGTCACTGAAGCTTTCTTT.

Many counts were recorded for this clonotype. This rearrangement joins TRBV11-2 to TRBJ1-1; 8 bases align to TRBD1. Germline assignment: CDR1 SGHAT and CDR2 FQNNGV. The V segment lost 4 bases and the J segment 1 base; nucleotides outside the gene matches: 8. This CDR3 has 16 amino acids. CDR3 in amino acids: CASSSPSGTGNTEAFF. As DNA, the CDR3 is TGTGCCAGCAGCTCCCCCTCCGGGACAGGGAACACTGAAGCTTTCTTT.

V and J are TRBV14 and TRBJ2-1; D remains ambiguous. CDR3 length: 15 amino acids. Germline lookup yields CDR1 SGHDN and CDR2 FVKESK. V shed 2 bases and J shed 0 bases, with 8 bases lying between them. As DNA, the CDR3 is TGTGCCAGCAGCCAACACGAGAGCTCCTACAATGAGCAGTTCTTC. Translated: CASSQHESSYNEQFF.

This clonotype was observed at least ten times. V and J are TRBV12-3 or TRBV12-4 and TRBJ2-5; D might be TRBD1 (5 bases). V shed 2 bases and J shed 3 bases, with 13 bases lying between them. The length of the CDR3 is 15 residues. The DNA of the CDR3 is TGTGCCAGCAGTTTAAGAAGACAGAACAAAGAGACCCAGTACTTC. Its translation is CASSLRRQNKETQYF.

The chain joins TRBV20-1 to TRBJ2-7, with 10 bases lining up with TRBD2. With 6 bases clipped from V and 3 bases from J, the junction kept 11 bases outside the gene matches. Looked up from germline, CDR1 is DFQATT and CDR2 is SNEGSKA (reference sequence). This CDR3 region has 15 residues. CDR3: CSARLAGGGNYEQYF. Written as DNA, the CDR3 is TGCAGTGCCAGATTAGCGGGAGGCGGGAACTACGAGCAGTACTTC.

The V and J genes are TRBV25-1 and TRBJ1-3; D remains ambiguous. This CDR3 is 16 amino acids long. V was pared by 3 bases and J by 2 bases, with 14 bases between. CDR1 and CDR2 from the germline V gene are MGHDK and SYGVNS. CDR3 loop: CASSDRRIRPGNTIYF. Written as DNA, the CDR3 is TGTGCCAGCAGTGACCGGAGAATCCGACCTGGAAACACCATATATTTT.

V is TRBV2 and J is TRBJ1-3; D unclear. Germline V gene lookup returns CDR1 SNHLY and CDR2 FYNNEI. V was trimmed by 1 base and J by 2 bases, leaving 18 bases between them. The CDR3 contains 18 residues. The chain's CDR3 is CASSEGSIPQRAGNTIYF. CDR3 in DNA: TGTGCCAGCAGTGAAGGCAGCATTCCACAAAGGGCTGGAAACACCATATATTTT.

CDR3 protein: CATSAKTPGNVLTF. CDR3 DNA sequence: TGTGCCACCAGTGCAAAGACCCCTGGCAACGTCCTGACTTTC. The chain links TRBV24-1 to TRBJ2-6; D not resolved. Trimming pared 5 bases from V and 9 bases from J, leaving 13 bases between. Looked up from germline, CDR1 is KGHDR and CDR2 is SFDVKD. The CDR3 extends over 14 amino acids.

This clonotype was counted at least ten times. For the CDR3, the DNA is TGTGCCAGCAGCCTCTGGACAGACTACGAGCAGTACTTC. Translated: CASSLWTDYEQYF. The chain uses TRBV3-1 and TRBJ2-7; a possible D gene is TRBD1 (6 bases). The CDR3 is made up of 13 amino acids. Germline values: CDR1 LGHDT, CDR2 YNNKEL (reference sequence). V was pared by 4 bases and J by 3 bases, with 10 bases between.

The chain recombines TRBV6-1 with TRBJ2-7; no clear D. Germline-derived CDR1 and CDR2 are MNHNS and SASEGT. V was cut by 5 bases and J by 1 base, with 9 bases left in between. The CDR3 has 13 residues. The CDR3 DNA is TGTGCCAGCAGTTGGCAGGAGTCCTACGAGCAGTACTTC. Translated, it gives CASSWQESYEQYF.

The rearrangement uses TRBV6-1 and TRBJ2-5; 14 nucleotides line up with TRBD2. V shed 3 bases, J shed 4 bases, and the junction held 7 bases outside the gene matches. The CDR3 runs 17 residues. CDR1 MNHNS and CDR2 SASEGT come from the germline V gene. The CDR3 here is CASSDSRLAGGPETQYF. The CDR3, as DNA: TGTGCCAGCAGTGACTCTAGACTAGCGGGGGGGCCAGAGACCCAGTACTTC.

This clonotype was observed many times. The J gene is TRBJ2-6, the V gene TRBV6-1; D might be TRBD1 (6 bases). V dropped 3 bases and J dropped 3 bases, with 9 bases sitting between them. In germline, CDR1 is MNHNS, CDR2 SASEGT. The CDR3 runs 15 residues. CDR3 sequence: CASSDLGGGANVLTF. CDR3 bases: TGTGCCAGCAGTGATCTAGGGGGTGGGGCCAACGTCCTGACTTTC.

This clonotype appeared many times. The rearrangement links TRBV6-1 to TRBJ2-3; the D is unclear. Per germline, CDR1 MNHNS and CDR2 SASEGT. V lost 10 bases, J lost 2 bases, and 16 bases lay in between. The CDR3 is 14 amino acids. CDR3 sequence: CAILRETVTDTQYF. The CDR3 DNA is TGTGCCATACTCCGAGAGACGGTCACAGATACGCAGTATTTT.